Below, 10 T cell receptor beta chains from the same sample are listed, as sequenced in a study of blood T cell repertoires in COVID-19. Profiling relied on immunoSEQ multiplex PCR, and the TCRdb table lists in-frame clones only, not all of them. This table has 300,000 to 350,000 clones, around nine tenths appearing once. The sequencing sample was made of PBMCs or T cells enriched from blood (not recorded which). The source of these receptors is a woman aged 25-40 years who had recovered from COVID-19.

The chain couples TRBV4-1 to TRBJ2-3; D is unclear. Trimming stripped 1 base from V and 0 bases from J, with 8 bases between. From germline, CDR1 is MGHRA and CDR2 YSYEKL. The CDR3 covers 15 residues. The CDR3 spells CASSQASSSTDTQYF. The CDR3 bases are TGCGCCAGCAGCCAAGCGTCTTCTAGCACAGATACGCAGTATTTT.

The chain has TRBV29-1 and TRBJ1-2, with TRBD1 as a possible D gene (6 bases). Trimming removed 5 bases at V and 2 bases at J, with 12 bases between. Germline CDR1 and CDR2: SQVTM and ANQGSEA. The CDR3 length is 13 residues. CDR3 residues: CSVPWDTNYGYTF. CDR3 nucleotide sequence: TGCAGCGTTCCCTGGGACACCAACTATGGCTACACCTTC. Looking up the rest from reference TRBV29-1 and TRBJ1-2 gives the full variable domain: SAVISQKPSRDICQRGTSLTIQCQVDSQVTMMFWYRQQPGQSLTLIATANQGSEATYESGFVIDKFPISRPNLTFSTLTVSNMSPEDSSIYLCSVPWDTNYGYTFGSGTRLTVV.

In nucleotides, the CDR3 is TGCGCCAGCAGCTTGGGGGCAGGGCCCTATGGCTACACCTTC. Residues: CASSLGAGPYGYTF. This chain uses TRBV5-1 with TRBJ1-2; a possible D gene is TRBD1 (5 bases). Germline V gene lookup returns CDR1 SGHRS and CDR2 YFSETQ. V lost 0 bases and J 4 bases, leaving 10 bases between the germline ends. The CDR3 is made up of 14 amino acids.

The chain recombines TRBV27 with TRBJ1-4; D ambiguous. Germline-derived CDR1 and CDR2 are MNHEY and SMNVEV (reference sequence). Trimming pared 5 bases from V and 0 bases from J, leaving 16 bases between. This CDR3 spans 17 amino acids. The chain's CDR3 is CASSPLTPVATNEKLFF. The CDR3 nucleotides read TGTGCCAGCAGTCCCCTAACCCCTGTTGCAACTAATGAAAAACTGTTTTTT. Together with reference TRBV27 and TRBJ1-4, the CDR3 gives the full variable domain: EAQVTQNPRYLITVTGKKLTVTCSQNMNHEYMSWYRQDPGLGLRQIYYSMNVEVTDKGDVPEGYKVSRKEKRNFPLILESPSPNQTSLYFCASSPLTPVATNEKLFFGSGTQLSVL.

This clone turned up a few times. The rearrangement joins TRBV2 to TRBJ1-5, with D perhaps matching TRBD1 (5 bases). Trimming left V 5 bases short and J 1 base short, with 12 bases between. Germline V gene sequence: CDR1 SNHLY, CDR2 FYNNEI. The CDR3 covers 15 residues. The CDR3 sequence is CASSSTQGSNQPQHF. CDR3 in DNA: TGTGCCAGCAGTAGTACCCAGGGAAGCAATCAGCCCCAGCATTTT.

The gene calls are TRBV6-4 and TRBJ1-1; 7 bases agree with TRBD1. Germline V CDR1 and CDR2: MRHNA, SNTAGT. Trimming removed 6 bases from V and 4 bases from J; junction bases left unmatched: 5. This CDR3 spans 13 amino acids. CDR3 sequence: CASRSNRGTEAFF. The DNA of the CDR3 is TGTGCCAGCAGAAGCAACAGGGGCACTGAAGCTTTCTTT.

The V gene is TRBV11-2, the J gene TRBJ1-1; no reliable D call. The germline gives CDR1 SGHAT, CDR2 FQNNGV. V lost 2 bases, J lost 1 base, and 5 bases lay in between. This CDR3 is 13 amino acids long. The CDR3 is CASSLNRNTEAFF. The CDR3 bases are TGTGCCAGCAGCTTAAACAGGAACACTGAAGCTTTCTTT.

The chain combines TRBV6-4 with TRBJ1-1; D remains ambiguous. The V and J ends lost 6 bases and 1 base respectively, with 12 bases between them. CDR3 length equals 14 residues. The germline V gene encodes CDR1 MRHNA and CDR2 SNTAGT. CDR3 nucleotide sequence: TGTGCCAGCAGACCCGGGAGTTGGAACACTGAAGCTTTCTTT. Protein: CASRPGSWNTEAFF.

This clone was seen a handful of times. The rearrangement links TRBV5-1 to TRBJ2-6, with D tentatively TRBD1 (5 bases). V lost 4 bases and J 1 base, leaving 9 bases between the germline ends. The CDR3 runs 15 residues. Germline assignment: CDR1 SGHRS and CDR2 YFSETQ. The CDR3 DNA reads as TGCGCCAGCAGCCCGCAGGGATCTGGGGCCAACGTCCTGACTTTC. Amino acid sequence: CASSPQGSGANVLTF.

The chain is built from TRBV19 and TRBJ2-5; 9 nucleotides align to TRBD1. The CDR3 runs 15 residues. Germline lookup yields CDR1 LNHDA and CDR2 SQIVND (reference sequence). V was pared by 4 bases and J by 5 bases, with 8 bases of the junction left unmatched. The CDR3 region has the DNA TGTGCCAGTAGTACCTCCACAGGGGGCTATGAGACCCAGTACTTC. This sequence encodes CASSTSTGGYETQYF. The entire variable domain, with the rest obtained from reference TRBV19 and TRBJ2-5, is as follows: DGGITQSPKYLFRKEGQNVTLSCEQNLNHDAMYWYRQDPGQGLRLIYYSQIVNDFQKGDIAEGYSVSREKKESFPLTVTSAQKNPTAFYLCASSTSTGGYETQYFGPGTRLLVL.